The 30 T cell receptor beta chains presented below share a single source sample, sequenced in a study of blood T cell repertoires in COVID-19. Data came from immunoSEQ multiplex PCR; TCRdb stores just in-frame clones and leaves some out. This sample has around 260,000 clones; approximately 83% occur once, and the top ten carry about 4.1%. The sequenced sample consisted of PBMCs or T cells enriched from blood (not recorded which). The receptor set was obtained from a woman aged 25 to 39 who had recovered from COVID-19.

The rearrangement uses TRBV27 and TRBJ1-1; maybe TRBD1 (6 bases). Germline V lookup: CDR1 MNHEY, CDR2 SMNVEV (reference sequence). The V end was cut by 6 bases, the J end by 6 bases, with 14 bases between. CDR3 length: 13 residues. CDR3 DNA: TGTGCCAGCAGGGAACAGGGATTAGCTGAAGCTTTCTTT. Encoded protein: CASREQGLAEAFF.

J is TRBJ2-4 and V is TRBV7-2; D is perhaps TRBD1 (6 bases). The ends were cut back, 0 bases at V and 11 bases at J, with 14 bases in the middle. This CDR3 is built from 14 residues. Germline V gene data show CDR1 as SGHTA and CDR2 as FQGNSA. As DNA, the CDR3 is TGTGCCAGCAGCTTAGCGTTGAGGGGGAACCTTCAGTACTTC. Translated: CASSLALRGNLQYF.

The rearrangement links TRBV4-2 to TRBJ1-5; tentatively, D is TRBD1 (5 bases). V lost 0 bases and J lost 7, with 13 bases in between. This CDR3 has 15 residues. CDR1 and CDR2 (germline): LGHNA, YNFKEQ. Here the CDR3 DNA reads TGTGCCAGCAGCCAAGATGAGGGAGGGGACCAGCCCCAGCATTTT. Protein: CASSQDEGGDQPQHF.

The J gene is TRBJ2-7, the V gene TRBV7-8, with a weak D call TRBD1 (5 bases). Trimming cost V 5 bases and J 0 bases, with 11 bases left between them. CDR3 length equals 14 residues. CDR1 and CDR2 from the germline V gene are SGHVS and FQNEAQ. The CDR3 nucleotides are TGTGCCAGCAGCCCCCGACAGTACTCCTACGAGCAGTACTTC. Its translation: CASSPRQYSYEQYF. The whole variable domain, remainder taken from reference TRBV7-8 and TRBJ2-7, is GAGVSQSPRYKVAKRGQDVALRCDPISGHVSLFWYQQALGQGPEFLTYFQNEAQLDKSGLPSDRFFAERPEGSVSTLKIQRTQQEDSAVYLCASSPRQYSYEQYFGPGTRLTVT.

The rearrangement uses TRBV12-5 and TRBJ1-1; D possibly corresponds to TRBD1 (5 bases). The CDR3 contains 18 residues. Trimming took 0 bases from V and 0 from J, leaving 17 bases between them. CDR1 is LGHNT, CDR2 FRNRAP, per germline. As DNA, the CDR3 is TGTGCTAGTGGTTTGGTATTAGAGAGGGGAGGAATGAACACTGAAGCTTTCTTT. Amino acids: CASGLVLERGGMNTEAFF.

V is TRBV28 and J is TRBJ2-5; TRBD1 matches 9 bases. The CDR3 totals 14 residues. Germline V lookup: CDR1 MDHEN, CDR2 SYDVKM. Trimming removed 5 bases from V and 1 base from J; junction bases left unmatched: 2. CDR3 coding DNA: TGTGCCAGCAGTGGGGGACAGGGCCAAGAGACCCAGTACTTC. Its protein is CASSGGQGQETQYF.

The chain combines TRBV12-3 or TRBV12-4 with TRBJ1-4; D is unresolved. The CDR3 is 13 residues long. The V end lost 4 bases, the J end lost 4 bases, and 7 bases lay between the germline ends. CDR3 bases: TGTGCCAGCAGTTCTCAGGTTAATGAAAAACTGTTTTTT. Its protein product is CASSSQVNEKLFF.

This chain links TRBV10-3 with TRBJ2-1; 10 nucleotides agree with TRBD2. CDR1 and CDR2 (germline): ENHRY, SYGVKD. The junction had 10 bases not matched to a gene; V was cut back by 3 bases and J by 8 bases. The CDR3 has 16 residues. For the CDR3, the DNA is TGTGCCATCAGTGACTTTGGGAAAGCGGGAGGGGATGAGCAGTTCTTC. Translation gives CAISDFGKAGGDEQFF.

The gene calls are TRBV5-6 and TRBJ2-5; 9 bases fit TRBD1. The CDR3 runs to 14 residues. Germline assignment: CDR1 SGHDT and CDR2 YYEEEE. Unmatched junction bases numbered 4, after V lost 5 bases and J lost 2 bases. CDR3 loop: CASSLTGGQETQYF. CDR3 DNA sequence: TGTGCCAGCAGTTTGACAGGGGGACAAGAGACCCAGTACTTC.

The chain uses TRBV7-6 and TRBJ2-5; TRBD2 aligns across 7 bases. Trimming removed 5 bases from V and 3 bases from J; junction bases left unmatched: 9. The length of the CDR3 is 15 residues. Germline V gene lookup returns CDR1 SGHVS and CDR2 FNYEAQ. The DNA of the CDR3 is TGTGCCAGCAGCCTCCGGTCGAGCGGGGAAGAGACCCAGTACTTC. Amino acid sequence: CASSLRSSGEETQYF.

CDR3 amino acids: CASSIDSNQPQHF. The CDR3 DNA reads TGTGCCAGCAGTATAGATAGCAATCAGCCCCAGCATTTT. The rearrangement uses TRBV27 and TRBJ1-5; D call uncertain. Germline V gene data show CDR1 as MNHEY and CDR2 as SMNVEV (reference sequence). The CDR3 spans 13 residues. Trimming took 5 bases from V and 0 from J, leaving 5 bases between them.

The chain uses TRBV28 and TRBJ2-1, with D perhaps TRBD2 (5 bases). The CDR3 has 14 amino acids. Germline V gene data show CDR1 as MDHEN and CDR2 as SYDVKM. Between the trimmed V and J ends, which lost 4 bases and 15 bases, there was a span of 22 bases. Here the CDR3 DNA reads TGTGCCAGCAGTTCCCCCCATCCGAGGGAGTTACCGTTCTTC. The encoded protein is CASSSPHPRELPFF.

The gene calls are TRBV28 and TRBJ1-1; no reliable D call. V dropped 5 bases and J dropped 12 bases, with 10 bases sitting between them. The CDR3 is made up of 10 amino acids. Germline V gene data show CDR1 as MDHEN and CDR2 as SYDVKM. As DNA, the CDR3 is TGTGCCAGCAGTGTACGAGTACCTTTCTTT. This codes for CASSVRVPFF. The whole variable domain, remainder taken from reference TRBV28 and TRBJ1-1, is DVKVTQSSRYLVKRTGEKVFLECVQDMDHENMFWYRQDPGLGLRLIYFSYDVKMKEKGDIPEGYSVSREKKERFSLILESASTNQTSMYLCASSVRVPFFGQGTRLTVV.

The chain joins TRBV6-1 to TRBJ1-3; D is uncertain. CDR1 MNHNS and CDR2 SASEGT come from the germline V gene. CDR3 length: 15 amino acids. Deletions cut 2 bases from V and 0 bases from J, with 8 bases between. CDR3 DNA sequence: TGTGCCAGCAGTGAATCGCCCGGCTCTGGAAACACCATATATTTT. Translated: CASSESPGSGNTIYF.

This chain joins TRBV7-8 and TRBJ2-7; TRBD1 agrees at 9 bases. The CDR3 runs 16 residues. Germline V lookup: CDR1 SGHVS, CDR2 FQNEAQ. J was trimmed by 3 bases and V by 2 bases; bases with no gene match: 8. The CDR3 nucleotides are TGTGCCAGCAGCTTATACCTCCGGGACAGGGACTACGAGCAGTACTTC. This codes for CASSLYLRDRDYEQYF.

This clone was observed a handful of times. The chain has TRBV30 and TRBJ1-1, with a tentative D call TRBD1 (6 bases). Germline-derived CDR1 and CDR2 are GTSNPN and SVGIG (reference sequence). V was shortened by 1 base and J by 11 bases, with 11 bases between the two germline ends. The CDR3 is made up of 11 amino acids. The DNA of the CDR3 is TGTGCCTGGAGTGACAGGGAAGGGGCTTTCTTT. Its translation: CAWSDREGAFF.

The chain couples TRBV14 to TRBJ2-7; D call uncertain. The ends were cut back, 1 base at V and 4 bases at J, with 8 bases in the middle. This CDR3 is 13 amino acids long. The germline CDR1 and CDR2 sequences are SGHDN and FVKESK. The DNA for the CDR3 is TGTGCCAGCAGCCAAGGACATATATACGAGCAGTACTTC. Translation gives CASSQGHIYEQYF. Filled out from reference TRBV14 and TRBJ2-7, the complete variable domain reads EAGVTQFPSHSVIEKGQTVTLRCDPISGHDNLYWYRRVMGKEIKFLLHFVKESKQDESGMPNNRFLAERTGGTYSTLKVQPAELEDSGVYFCASSQGHIYEQYFGPGTRLTVT.

The chain joins TRBV5-1 to TRBJ2-3; no definite D call. Germline V gene data show CDR1 as SGHRS and CDR2 as YFSETQ. CDR3 size: 17 residues. The V gene lost 1 base and the J gene lost 0 bases, with 15 bases spanning the gap. In DNA, the CDR3 is TGCGCCAGCAGCTTGACACCGATATCTTCTAGCACAGATACGCAGTATTTT. As protein: CASSLTPISSSTDTQYF.

The CDR3 bases are TGTGCCAGCAGCCAAGCAGCGATCGGGACAGGGGGCTGGAGCACTGAAGCTTTCTTT. This gives the protein CASSQAAIGTGGWSTEAFF. This chain joins TRBV3-1 (or the pseudogene TRBV3-2) and TRBJ1-1; 12 bases agree with TRBD1. This CDR3 is built from 19 residues. Germline CDR1 LGHDT, CDR2 YNNKEL (reference sequence). V shed 1 base, J shed 4 bases, and the junction held 13 bases outside the gene matches.

This clone was seen more than once but under ten times. J is TRBJ2-1 and V is TRBV7-6, with 11 bases lining up with TRBD2. Unmatched junction bases numbered 6, after V lost 5 bases and J lost 6 bases. The CDR3 extends over 15 amino acids. Germline V gene lookup returns CDR1 SGHVS and CDR2 FNYEAQ. The CDR3 loop reads CASSLGLAVINEQFF. DNA for the CDR3: TGTGCCAGCAGCCTGGGACTAGCGGTAATCAATGAGCAGTTCTTC.

The genes are TRBV3-1 (or the pseudogene TRBV3-2) and TRBJ2-1; 14 bases map to TRBD2. After removal of 2 bases from V and 6 bases from J, the junction contained 18 bases not matched to a gene. CDR3 length: 21 amino acids. Germline V gives CDR1 LGHDT, CDR2 YNNKEL (reference sequence). The CDR3 nucleotides are TGTGCCAGCAGCCAACCATCCCGACTAGCGGGAGGGCCAATTCGATCCAATGAGCAGTTCTTC. Translating it yields CASSQPSRLAGGPIRSNEQFF.

The rearrangement joins TRBV4-1 to TRBJ2-7; D perhaps matches TRBD1 (6 bases). CDR1 MGHRA and CDR2 YSYEKL come from the germline V gene. This CDR3 contains 15 residues. V lost 0 bases, J lost 9 bases, and 18 bases lay in between. The CDR3 DNA follows: TGCGCCAGCAGCCAAGAAGGTCACAGGGACGGTCGGCAGTACTTC. This gives the protein CASSQEGHRDGRQYF.

The rearrangement joins TRBV5-6 to TRBJ2-7; TRBD2 is a possible D gene (6 bases). CDR1 and CDR2 from the germline V gene are SGHDT and YYEEEE. The CDR3 is 16 residues long. Trimming left V 1 base short and J 4 bases short, with 18 bases between. Here the CDR3 DNA reads TGTGCCAGCAGCTTGATGGCGGGGATTACGGTGTACGAGCAGTACTTC. Protein product: CASSLMAGITVYEQYF.

Written as DNA, the CDR3 is TGTGCCAGTGGCCCTTATTCTGGCACAGATACGCAGTATTTT. Amino acid sequence: CASGPYSGTDTQYF. The rearrangement joins TRBV19 to TRBJ2-3; D is undetermined. Germline-derived CDR1 and CDR2 are LNHDA and SQIVND (reference sequence). The CDR3 sequence is 14 residues long. Deletions cut 8 bases from V and 1 base from J, with 13 bases between. Combining the CDR3 with reference TRBV19 and TRBJ2-3 gives the whole variable domain DGGITQSPKYLFRKEGQNVTLSCEQNLNHDAMYWYRQDPGQGLRLIYYSQIVNDFQKGDIAEGYSVSREKKESFPLTVTSAQKNPTAFYLCASGPYSGTDTQYFGPGTRLTVL.

V is TRBV11-2 and J is TRBJ2-6; D not certain. The V end lost 8 bases, the J end lost 1 base, and 9 bases lay between the germline ends. The CDR3 is 14 residues long. The germline V gene encodes CDR1 SGHAT and CDR2 FQNNGV. The CDR3 nucleotides are TGTGCCAGCCGCGCGATTTCTGGGGCCAACGTCCTGACTTTC. Its protein is CASRAISGANVLTF.

The chain joins TRBV5-1 to TRBJ1-2; tentative D call: TRBD1 (6 bases). The ends were cut back, 0 bases at V and 4 bases at J, with 13 bases in the middle. The germline V gene has CDR1 SGHRS and CDR2 YFSETQ. CDR3 length equals 15 residues. CDR3 in DNA: TGCGCCAGCAGCTTGGGGAGCCAAGGGGGCTATGGCTACACCTTC. This sequence encodes CASSLGSQGGYGYTF.

The V call is TRBV18, the J call TRBJ1-2; TRBD1 might be the D (6 bases). This CDR3 region has 12 residues. The V end lost 2 bases, the J end lost 6 bases, and 7 bases lay between the germline ends. Germline assignment: CDR1 KGHSH and CDR2 LQKENI. The CDR3 loop reads CASSPSGDGYTF. DNA for the CDR3: TGTGCCAGCTCACCATCAGGGGATGGCTACACCTTC.

V is TRBV7-2 and J is TRBJ2-1; D is perhaps TRBD1 (5 bases). From germline, CDR1 is SGHTA and CDR2 FQGNSA. CDR3 length: 15 residues. Trimming cost V 4 bases and J 10 bases, with 20 bases left between them. CDR3 DNA: TGTGCCAGCAGCTCCGTCTTCCTGAGGTCAGGGGAGCAGTTCTTC. Protein: CASSSVFLRSGEQFF. The full variable domain, with the rest looked up from reference TRBV7-2 and TRBJ2-1, is GAGVSQSPSNKVTEKGKDVELRCDPISGHTALYWYRQSLGQGLEFLIYFQGNSAPDKSGLPSDRFSAERTGGSVSTLTIQRTQQEDSAVYLCASSSVFLRSGEQFFGPGTRLTVL.

This rearrangement joins TRBV2 to TRBJ1-1, with D perhaps matching TRBD1 (5 bases). The CDR3 runs 13 residues. V lost 5 bases to trimming and J lost 4 bases, with 11 bases between them. CDR1 is SNHLY and CDR2 is FYNNEI in the germline V gene. CDR3 protein: CASSSSGGTEAFF. The CDR3 coding sequence is TGTGCCAGCAGTAGCTCGGGGGGCACTGAAGCTTTCTTT.

The rearrangement uses TRBV28 and TRBJ1-5; D remains ambiguous. Looked up from germline, CDR1 is MDHEN and CDR2 is SYDVKM. This CDR3 contains 18 residues. With 1 base removed from V and 0 bases from J, the gap between germline ends came to 16 bases. The CDR3 DNA is TGTGCCAGCAGTTTATACTCAGGTGGCCTTTATAGCAATCAGCCCCAGCATTTT. Its protein is CASSLYSGGLYSNQPQHF.